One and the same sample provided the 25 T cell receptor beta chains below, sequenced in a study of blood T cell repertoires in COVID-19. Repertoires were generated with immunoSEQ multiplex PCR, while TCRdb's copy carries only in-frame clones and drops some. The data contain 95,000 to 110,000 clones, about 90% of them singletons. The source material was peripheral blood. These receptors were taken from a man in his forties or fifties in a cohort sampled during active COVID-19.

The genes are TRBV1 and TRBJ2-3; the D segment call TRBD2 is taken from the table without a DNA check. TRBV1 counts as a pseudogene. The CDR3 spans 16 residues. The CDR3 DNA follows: TGCACCAGCAGCCAGGCGGTAACTACTAGCACAGATACGCAGTATTTT. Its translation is CTSSQAVTTSTDTQYF.

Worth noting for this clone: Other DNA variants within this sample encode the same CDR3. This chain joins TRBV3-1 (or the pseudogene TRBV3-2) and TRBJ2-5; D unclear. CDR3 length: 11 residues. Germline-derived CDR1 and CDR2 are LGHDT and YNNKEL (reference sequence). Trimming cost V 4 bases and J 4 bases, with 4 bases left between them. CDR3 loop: CASSPGETQYF. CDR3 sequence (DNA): TGTGCCAGCAGCCCCGGAGAGACCCAGTACTTC.

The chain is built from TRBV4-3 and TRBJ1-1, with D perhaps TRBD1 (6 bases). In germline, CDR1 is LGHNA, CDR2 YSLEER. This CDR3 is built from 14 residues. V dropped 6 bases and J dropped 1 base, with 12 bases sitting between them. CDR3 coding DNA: TGCGCCAGCAGTTTCAGGGGATCGAACACTGAAGCTTTCTTT. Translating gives CASSFRGSNTEAFF.

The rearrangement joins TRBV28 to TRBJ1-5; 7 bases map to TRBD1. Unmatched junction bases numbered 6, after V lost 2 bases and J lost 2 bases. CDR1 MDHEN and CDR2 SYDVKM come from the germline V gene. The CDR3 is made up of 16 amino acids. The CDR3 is CASSLPPGQGNQPQHF. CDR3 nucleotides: TGTGCCAGCAGTTTACCCCCTGGACAGGGCAATCAGCCCCAGCATTTT.

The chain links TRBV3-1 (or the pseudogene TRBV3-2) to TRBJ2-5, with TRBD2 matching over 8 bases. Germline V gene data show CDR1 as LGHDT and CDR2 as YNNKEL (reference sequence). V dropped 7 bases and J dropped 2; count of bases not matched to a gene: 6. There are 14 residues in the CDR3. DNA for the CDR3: TGTGCCAGCAATCAGCGGGGGTCTCAAGAGACCCAGTACTTC. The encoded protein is CASNQRGSQETQYF.

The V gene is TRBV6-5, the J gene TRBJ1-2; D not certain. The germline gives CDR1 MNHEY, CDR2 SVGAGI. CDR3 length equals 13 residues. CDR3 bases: TGTGCATCCGGTTCCCCGCAATTCTATGGCTACACCTTC. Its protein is CASGSPQFYGYTF.

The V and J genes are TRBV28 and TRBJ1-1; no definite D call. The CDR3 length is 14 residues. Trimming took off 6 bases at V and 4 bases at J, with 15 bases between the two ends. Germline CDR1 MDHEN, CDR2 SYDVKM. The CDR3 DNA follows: TGTGCCAGCAGGACTGGAAGAACGGGCACTGAAGCTTTCTTT. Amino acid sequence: CASRTGRTGTEAFF.

CDR3 amino acids: CASSPVPGQGAKTQYF. CDR3 in DNA: TGTGCCAGCAGCCCAGTACCGGGACAGGGGGCGAAGACCCAGTACTTC. The chain has TRBV5-4 and TRBJ2-5; 12 bases line up with TRBD1. V lost 4 bases to trimming and J lost 6 bases; unmatched junction nucleotides: 10. This CDR3 region has 16 residues. CDR1 is SGHNT and CDR2 is YYREEE in the germline V gene (reference sequence).

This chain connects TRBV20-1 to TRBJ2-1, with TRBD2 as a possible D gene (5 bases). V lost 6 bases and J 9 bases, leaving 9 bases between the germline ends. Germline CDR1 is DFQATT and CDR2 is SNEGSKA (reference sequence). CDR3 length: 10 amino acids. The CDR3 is CSAGVGEQFF. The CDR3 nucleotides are TGCAGTGCCGGGGTCGGTGAGCAGTTCTTC.

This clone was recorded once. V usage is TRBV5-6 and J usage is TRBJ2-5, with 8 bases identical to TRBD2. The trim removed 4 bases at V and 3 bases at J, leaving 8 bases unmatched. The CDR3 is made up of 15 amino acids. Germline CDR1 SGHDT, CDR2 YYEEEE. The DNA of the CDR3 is TGTGCCAGCAGCCCTAAAGCGGGGGTCAAAGAGACCCAGTACTTC. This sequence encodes CASSPKAGVKETQYF. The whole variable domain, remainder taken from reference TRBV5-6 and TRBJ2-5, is DAGVTQSPTHLIKTRGQQVTLRCSPKSGHDTVSWYQQALGQGPQFIFQYYEEEERQRGNFPDRFSGHQFPNYSSELNVNALLLGDSALYLCASSPKAGVKETQYFGPGTRLLVL.

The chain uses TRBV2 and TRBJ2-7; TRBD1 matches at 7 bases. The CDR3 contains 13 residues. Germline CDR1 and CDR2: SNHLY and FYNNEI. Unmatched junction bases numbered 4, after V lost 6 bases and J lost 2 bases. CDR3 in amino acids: CASSLTGTYEQYV. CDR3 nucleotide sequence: TGTGCCAGCAGCTTGACAGGGACCTACGAGCAGTACGTC.

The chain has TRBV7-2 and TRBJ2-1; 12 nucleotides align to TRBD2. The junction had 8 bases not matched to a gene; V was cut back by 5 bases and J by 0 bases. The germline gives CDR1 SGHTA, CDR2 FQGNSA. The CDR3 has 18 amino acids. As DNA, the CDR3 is TGTGCCAGCAGCCCCCGGACTAGCGGGGAAAGCTCCTACAATGAGCAGTTCTTC. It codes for CASSPRTSGESSYNEQFF.

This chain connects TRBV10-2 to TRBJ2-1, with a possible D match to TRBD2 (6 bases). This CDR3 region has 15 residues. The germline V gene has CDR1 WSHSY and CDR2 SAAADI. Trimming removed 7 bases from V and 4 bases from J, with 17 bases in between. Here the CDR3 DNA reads TGCGCCAGCACAATCTCGGGGGAAGGGTACAATGAGCAGTTCTTC. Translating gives CASTISGEGYNEQFF.

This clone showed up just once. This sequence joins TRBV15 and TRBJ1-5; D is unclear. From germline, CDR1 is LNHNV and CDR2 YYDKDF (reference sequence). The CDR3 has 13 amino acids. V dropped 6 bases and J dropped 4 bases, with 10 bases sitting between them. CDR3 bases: TGTGCCACCAGTTACGAGGTGAATCAGCCCCAGCATTTT. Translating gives CATSYEVNQPQHF.

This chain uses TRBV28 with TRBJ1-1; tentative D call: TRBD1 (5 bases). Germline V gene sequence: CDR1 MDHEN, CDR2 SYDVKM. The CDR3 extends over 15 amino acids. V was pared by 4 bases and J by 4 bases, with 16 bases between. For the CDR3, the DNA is TGTGCCAGCAGTTCTCCGGGACTTAAGAGCACTGAAGCTTTCTTT. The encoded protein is CASSSPGLKSTEAFF.

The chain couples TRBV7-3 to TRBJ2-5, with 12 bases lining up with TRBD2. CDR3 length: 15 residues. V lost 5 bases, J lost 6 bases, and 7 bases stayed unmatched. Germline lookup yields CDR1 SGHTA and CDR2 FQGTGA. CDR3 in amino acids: CASSETSGGTKTQYF. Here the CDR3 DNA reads TGTGCCAGCAGCGAAACTAGCGGGGGGACGAAGACCCAGTACTTC.

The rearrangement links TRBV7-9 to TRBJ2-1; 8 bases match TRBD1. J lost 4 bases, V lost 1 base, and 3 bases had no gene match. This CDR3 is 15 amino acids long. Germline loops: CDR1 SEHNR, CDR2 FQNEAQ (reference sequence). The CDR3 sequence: CASSLGTGNYNEQFF. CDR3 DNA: TGTGCCAGCAGCTTAGGGACAGGGAATTACAATGAGCAGTTCTTC.

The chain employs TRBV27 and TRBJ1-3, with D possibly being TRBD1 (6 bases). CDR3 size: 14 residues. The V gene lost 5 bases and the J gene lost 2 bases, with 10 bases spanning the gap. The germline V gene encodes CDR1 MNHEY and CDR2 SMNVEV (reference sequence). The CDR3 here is CASSPRGAGNTIYF. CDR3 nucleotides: TGTGCCAGCAGTCCCAGGGGAGCTGGAAACACCATATATTTT.

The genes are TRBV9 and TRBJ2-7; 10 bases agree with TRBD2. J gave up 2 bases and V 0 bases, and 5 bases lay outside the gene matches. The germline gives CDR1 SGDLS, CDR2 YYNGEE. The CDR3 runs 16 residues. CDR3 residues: CASSVEVAGGTYEQYV. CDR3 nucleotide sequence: TGTGCCAGCAGCGTAGAAGTAGCGGGGGGTACCTACGAGCAGTACGTC.

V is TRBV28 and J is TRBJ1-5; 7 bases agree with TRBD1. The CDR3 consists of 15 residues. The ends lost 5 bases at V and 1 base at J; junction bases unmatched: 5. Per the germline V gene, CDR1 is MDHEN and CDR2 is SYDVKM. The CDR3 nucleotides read TGTGCCAGCAGTAGACAGGGTAGAAGCAATCAGCCCCAGCATTTT. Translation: CASSRQGRSNQPQHF.

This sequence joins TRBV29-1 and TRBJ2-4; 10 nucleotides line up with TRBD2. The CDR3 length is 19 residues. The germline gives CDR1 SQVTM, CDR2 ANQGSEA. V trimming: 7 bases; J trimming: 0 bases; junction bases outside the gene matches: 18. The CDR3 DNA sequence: TGCAGCGCCAGTGCCTTTACTAGCGGGGCAAACCTAGCCAAAAACATTCAGTACTTC. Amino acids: CSASAFTSGANLAKNIQYF.

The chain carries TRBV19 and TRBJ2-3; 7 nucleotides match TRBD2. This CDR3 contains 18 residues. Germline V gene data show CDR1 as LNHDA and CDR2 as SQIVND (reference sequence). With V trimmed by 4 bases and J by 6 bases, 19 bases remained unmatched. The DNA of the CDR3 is TGTGCCAGTAGTACGGCCCGAGGAGCGGGGCCGGCGGCGGATACGCAGTATTTT. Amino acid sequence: CASSTARGAGPAADTQYF.

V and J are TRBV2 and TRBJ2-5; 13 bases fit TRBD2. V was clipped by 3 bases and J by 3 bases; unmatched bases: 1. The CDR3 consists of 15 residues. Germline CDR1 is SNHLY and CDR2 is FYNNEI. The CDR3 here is CASSDGTSGEETQYF. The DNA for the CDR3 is TGTGCCAGCAGTGATGGGACTAGCGGGGAAGAGACCCAGTACTTC.

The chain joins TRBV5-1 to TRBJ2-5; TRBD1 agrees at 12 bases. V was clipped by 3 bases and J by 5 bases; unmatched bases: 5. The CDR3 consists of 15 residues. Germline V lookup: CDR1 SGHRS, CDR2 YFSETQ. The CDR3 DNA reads TGCGCCAGCAGCTCGACAGGGACAGGGGGCGAGACCCAGTACTTC. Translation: CASSSTGTGGETQYF.

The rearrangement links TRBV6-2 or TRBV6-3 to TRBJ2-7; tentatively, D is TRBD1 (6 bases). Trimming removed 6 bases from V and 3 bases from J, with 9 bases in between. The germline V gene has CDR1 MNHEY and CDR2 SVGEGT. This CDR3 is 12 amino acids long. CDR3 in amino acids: CASSQDSYEQYF. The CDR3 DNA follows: TGTGCCAGCAGCCAGGACAGCTACGAGCAGTACTTC.